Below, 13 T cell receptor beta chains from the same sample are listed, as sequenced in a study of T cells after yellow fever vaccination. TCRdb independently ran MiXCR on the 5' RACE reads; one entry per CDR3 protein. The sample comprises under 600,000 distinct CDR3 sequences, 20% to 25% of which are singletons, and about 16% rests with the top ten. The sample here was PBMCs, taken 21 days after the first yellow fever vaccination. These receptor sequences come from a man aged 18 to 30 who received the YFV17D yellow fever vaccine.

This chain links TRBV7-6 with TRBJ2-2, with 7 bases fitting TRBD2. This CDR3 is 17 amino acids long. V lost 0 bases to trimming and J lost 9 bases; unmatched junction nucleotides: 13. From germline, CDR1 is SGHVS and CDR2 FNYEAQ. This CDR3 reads CASSLAGWRGSHRELFF. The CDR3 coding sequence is TGTGCCAGCAGCTTAGCCGGCTGGCGGGGGAGCCACCGGGAGCTGTTTTTT.

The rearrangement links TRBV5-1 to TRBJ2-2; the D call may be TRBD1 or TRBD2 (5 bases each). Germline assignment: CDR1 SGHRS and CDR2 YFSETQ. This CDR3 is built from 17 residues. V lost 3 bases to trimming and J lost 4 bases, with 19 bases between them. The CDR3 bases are TGCGCCAGCAGCTGGAATCCAGGGCCTGGGGGCACCGGGGAGCTGTTTTTT. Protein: CASSWNPGPGGTGELFF.

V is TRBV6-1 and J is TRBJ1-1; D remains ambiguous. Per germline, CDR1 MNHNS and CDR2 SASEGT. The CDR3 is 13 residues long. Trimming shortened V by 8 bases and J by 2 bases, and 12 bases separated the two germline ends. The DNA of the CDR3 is TGTGCCAGCTCCTGGGGTAGTAACACTGAAGCTTTCTTT. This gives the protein CASSWGSNTEAFF.

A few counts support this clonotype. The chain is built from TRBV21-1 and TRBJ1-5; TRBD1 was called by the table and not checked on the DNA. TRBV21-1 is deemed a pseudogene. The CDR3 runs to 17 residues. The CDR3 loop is CASSKEARGGGNQPQHF. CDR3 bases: TGTGCCAGCAGCAAAGAGGCACGAGGGGGCGGCAATCAGCCCCAGCATTTT.

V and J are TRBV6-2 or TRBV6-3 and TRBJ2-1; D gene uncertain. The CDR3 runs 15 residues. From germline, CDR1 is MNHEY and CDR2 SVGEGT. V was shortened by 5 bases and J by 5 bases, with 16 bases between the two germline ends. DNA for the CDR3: TGTGCCAGCAGTAACCGACGGGCGCGCCACAATGAGCAGTTCTTC. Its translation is CASSNRRARHNEQFF.

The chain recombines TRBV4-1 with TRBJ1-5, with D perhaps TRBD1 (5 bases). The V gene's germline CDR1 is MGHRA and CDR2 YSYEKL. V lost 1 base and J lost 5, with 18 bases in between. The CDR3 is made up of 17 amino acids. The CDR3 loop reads CASSQGRGTAQDQPQHF. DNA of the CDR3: TGCGCCAGCAGCCAAGGGCGGGGGACGGCTCAGGATCAGCCCCAGCATTTT.

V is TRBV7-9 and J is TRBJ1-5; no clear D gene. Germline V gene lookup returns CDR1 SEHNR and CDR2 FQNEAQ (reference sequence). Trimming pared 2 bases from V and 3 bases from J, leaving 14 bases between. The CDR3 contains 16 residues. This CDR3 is CASSLSEDGSNQPQHF. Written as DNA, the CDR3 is TGTGCCAGCAGCTTATCTGAAGACGGCTCCAATCAGCCCCAGCATTTT.

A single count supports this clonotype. This CDR3 reads CASSRTFAVAQTQYF. The CDR3 nucleotides read TGTGCCAGCTCACGTACCTTTGCTGTCGCGCAGACCCAGTACTTC. This chain joins TRBV18 and TRBJ2-5; D call uncertain. Trimming shortened V by 4 bases and J by 6 bases, and 18 bases separated the two germline ends. The CDR3 contains 15 residues. From germline, CDR1 is KGHSH and CDR2 LQKENI. Full variable domain (missing parts from reference TRBV18 and TRBJ2-5): NAGVMQNPRHLVRRRGQEARLRCSPMKGHSHVYWYRQLPEEGLKFMVYLQKENIIDESGMPKERFSAEFPKEGPSILRIQQVVRGDSAAYFCASSRTFAVAQTQYFGPGTRLLVL.

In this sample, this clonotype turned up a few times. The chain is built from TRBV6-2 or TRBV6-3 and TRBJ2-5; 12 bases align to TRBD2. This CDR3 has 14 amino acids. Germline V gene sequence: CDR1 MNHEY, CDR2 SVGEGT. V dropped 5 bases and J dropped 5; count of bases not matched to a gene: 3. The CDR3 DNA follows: TGTGCCAGCAGTCACACTAGCGGGGGGGAGACCCAGTACTTC. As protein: CASSHTSGGETQYF.

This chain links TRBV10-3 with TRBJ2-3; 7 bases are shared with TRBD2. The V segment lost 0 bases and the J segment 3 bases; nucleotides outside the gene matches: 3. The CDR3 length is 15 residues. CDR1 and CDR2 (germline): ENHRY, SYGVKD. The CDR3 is CAISESREGTDTQYF. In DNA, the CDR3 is TGTGCCATCAGTGAGTCGAGGGAGGGGACAGATACGCAGTATTTT.

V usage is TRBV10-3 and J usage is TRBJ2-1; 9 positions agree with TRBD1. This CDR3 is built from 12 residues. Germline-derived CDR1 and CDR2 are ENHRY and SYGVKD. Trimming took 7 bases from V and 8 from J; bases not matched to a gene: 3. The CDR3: CAIKRQGDEQFF. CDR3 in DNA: TGTGCCATCAAAAGACAGGGGGATGAGCAGTTCTTC.

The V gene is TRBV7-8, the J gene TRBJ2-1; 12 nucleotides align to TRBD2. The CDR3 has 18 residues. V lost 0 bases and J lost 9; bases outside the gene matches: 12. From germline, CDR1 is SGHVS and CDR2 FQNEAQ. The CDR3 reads CASSLARELAGGHSEQFF. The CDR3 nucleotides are TGTGCCAGCAGCTTAGCGCGTGAGCTAGCGGGGGGGCATAGTGAGCAGTTCTTC.

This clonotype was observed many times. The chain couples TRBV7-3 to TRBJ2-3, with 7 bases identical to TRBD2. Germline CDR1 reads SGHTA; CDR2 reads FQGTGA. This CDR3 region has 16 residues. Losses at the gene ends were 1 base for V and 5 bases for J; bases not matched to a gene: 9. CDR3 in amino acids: CASSLNSRGVRDTQYF. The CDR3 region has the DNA TGTGCCAGCAGCTTAAATTCCCGGGGGGTGAGAGATACGCAGTATTTT. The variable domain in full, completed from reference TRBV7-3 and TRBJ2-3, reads GAGVSQTPSNKVTEKGKYVELRCDPISGHTALYWYRQSLGQGPEFLIYFQGTGAADDSGLPNDRFFAVRPEGSVSTLKIQRTERGDSAVYLCASSLNSRGVRDTQYFGPGTRLTVL.